These T cell receptor beta chains were read from a single sample in a study of Ad26.COV2.S vaccination and SARS-CoV-2 variants. Profiling relied on immunoSEQ multiplex PCR, and the TCRdb table lists in-frame clones only, not all of them. The repertoire holds approximately 480,000 clones, with roughly 85% as singletons. The sample was peripheral blood, taken in a trial of Ad26.COV2.S vaccine versus placebo. These receptors were taken from a person aged 18-65 years who received the Ad26.COV2.S COVID-19 vaccine or a placebo. CDR3s include the opening cysteine and the closing phenylalanine or tryptophan. The D gene is left open where the match is weak. The size of a clone is reported for some rows only, either as once, few or many, or as a class for expanded clones.

-	TRBV2	TRBJ2-1	TRBD2	TGTGCCAGCGTTTTACTAGCGGGAGATTCAGGCGAGCAGTTCTTC	CASVLLAGDSGEQFF
-	TRBV9	TRBJ1-1	-	TGTGCCAGCAGCCTTGAAGGGAGTTTGAGCACTGAAGCTTTCTTT	CASSLEGSLSTEAFF
-	TRBV12-3/TRBV12-4	TRBJ1-2	TRBD1	TGTGCCAGCAGTGGACAGGGTCGTGGCTACACCTTC	CASSGQGRGYTF
-	TRBV4-2	TRBJ1-1	-	TGTGCCAGCAGCCAGGCCGGGATCGGGGCCACTGAAGCTTTCTTT	CASSQAGIGATEAFF
-	TRBV5-1	TRBJ2-5	-	TGCGCCAGCAGCTTGGTAACCCGAAGGGGACAAGAGACCCAGTACTTC	CASSLVTRRGQETQYF
-	TRBV7-2	TRBJ2-7	-	TGTGCCAGCAGCCGGGGGACATATAGCTCCTACGAGCAGTACTTC	CASSRGTYSSYEQYF
-	TRBV30	TRBJ1-2	-	TGTGCCTGGTCACGGAATGGCTACACCTTC	CAWSRNGYTF
few	TRBV6-1	TRBJ2-2	-	TGTGCCAGCAGTGAATTCACCTGGGACACCGGGGAGCTGTTTTTT	CASSEFTWDTGELFF
-	TRBV28	TRBJ2-1	TRBD2	TGTGCCAGCAGTTTGTCGGGACTAGCTTTAAGGAATGAGCAGTTCTTC	CASSLSGLALRNEQFF
few	TRBV7-2	TRBJ1-6	-	TGTGCCAGCAGCTTATGGCTGGATAATTCACCCCTCCACTTT	CASSLWLDNSPLHF
-	TRBV19	TRBJ2-1	TRBD2	TGTGCCAGTAGTACCAAACTAGCGGGAGGGTGGGCTGAGCAGTTCTTC	CASSTKLAGGWAEQFF
once	TRBV11-2	TRBJ1-4	-	TGTGCCAGCAGCCCCCGACCGGTGTTGGATGAAAAACTGTTTTTT	CASSPRPVLDEKLFF
-	TRBV6-6	TRBJ2-7	TRBD1	TGTGCCAGCAGTATTGGGACAGACCCCCGCACGTACTTC	CASSIGTDPRTYF
-	TRBV11-3	TRBJ2-1	TRBD1	TGTGCCAGCAGCTTTCGGGACAGGGGCCTGGGTGAGCAGTTCTTC	CASSFRDRGLGEQFF
-	TRBV6-5	TRBJ2-3	-	TGTGCCAGCTCTCATAATACAGATACGCAGTATTTT	CASSHNTDTQYF
few	TRBV6-5	TRBJ2-1	TRBD1	TGTGCCAGCAGCCGCGGACAGGTATACAATGAGCAGTTCTTC	CASSRGQVYNEQFF
-	TRBV3-1/TRBV3-2	TRBJ2-2	-	TGTGCCAGCAGCCAGAGGAGTATGGGCGGGGAGCTGTTTTTT	CASSQRSMGGELFF
-	TRBV18	TRBJ2-1	TRBD1	TGTGCCAGCTCACGCACTCAACAGGGGTACAATGAGCAGTTCTTC	CASSRTQQGYNEQFF
-	TRBV9	TRBJ1-1	TRBD1	TGTGCCAGCAGCGTAGCGGACAGGGGCACTGAAGCTTTCTTT	CASSVADRGTEAFF
-	TRBV9	TRBJ2-1	TRBD2	TGTGCCAGCAGCGTTGAATTAGCGGGCGAGGGGAATGAGCAGTTCTTC	CASSVELAGEGNEQFF
-	TRBV9	TRBJ2-1	TRBD2	TGTGCCAGCAGCGTGTCCTCTAGCGGGAGATCGAATGAGCAGTTCTTC	CASSVSSSGRSNEQFF
-	TRBV7-2	TRBJ2-5	TRBD2	TGTGCCAGCAGCTTAGGTCCTAGCGGGCCAGACCTCGGGGAGACCCAGTACTTC	CASSLGPSGPDLGETQYF
once	TRBV21-1	TRBJ2-2	-	TGTGCCAGCAGCAAGGCGACAGCGGTCACCGGGGAGCTGTTTTTT	CASSKATAVTGELFF
-	TRBV5-1	TRBJ2-7	-	TGCGCCAGCAGCTTGGTGGCTACAACCAGCTCTGAGCAGTACTTC	CASSLVATTSSEQYF
-	TRBV9	TRBJ2-1	-	TGTGCCAGCAGCGTATCCCAGGTACCTAACAATGAGCAGTTCTTC	CASSVSQVPNNEQFF
-	TRBV14	TRBJ2-1	-	TGTGCCAGCAGCCAAGACCTCTACAATGAGCAGTTCTTC	CASSQDLYNEQFF
-	TRBV9	TRBJ2-1	TRBD1	TGTGCCAGCAGCGTAGGTGGGACAGGGGCGGCCCATGAGCAGTTCTTC	CASSVGGTGAAHEQFF